This T cell receptor beta chain was observed in a study of blood T cell repertoires in COVID-19. Data came from immunoSEQ multiplex PCR; TCRdb stores just in-frame clones and leaves some out. The top ten hold 1% of the sample, which has a few hundred thousand clones, about 88% seen once. The length of the CDR3 is 13 residues. V gave up 8 bases and J gave up 2 bases; unmatched junction bases: 5. Germline V gives CDR1 MNHEY, CDR2 SVGAGI. The receptor comes from a woman aged 25 to 45 who had been exposed to COVID-19. Sample: PBMCs or T cells enriched from blood (not recorded which). This chain connects TRBV6-5 to TRBJ1-2; 7 bases are shared with TRBD1. Written as DNA, the CDR3 is TGTGCCAGCGGGCCGACAGGGAACTATGGCTACACCTTC. Protein product: CASGPTGNYGYTF.